The TCR beta chain under discussion was sequenced for a study of T-cell memory formation after mild COVID-19. Each CDR3 protein gets one entry after TCRdb re-called the 5' RACE reads with MiXCR. The sample records more than 10,000 distinct CDR3 sequences, about 15% being singletons. CDR3 length: 15 amino acids. Trimming shortened V by 6 bases and J by 0 bases, and 15 bases separated the two germline ends. Germline values: CDR1 MNHEY, CDR2 SVGAGI. The sample comprised PBMCs or a T cell subset sorted from them (not recorded which). The sequence was obtained from a young man who had mild COVID-19 (a few samples of this study predate the infection). Cell type and time point are not known. The rearrangement uses TRBV6-5 and TRBJ2-7, with D possibly being TRBD2 (5 bases). The CDR3 DNA is TGTGCCAGCAGCTCTCTGGGGAGAAGCTCCTACGAGCAGTACTTC. Residues: CASSSLGRSSYEQYF.